This T cell receptor (beta chain) was documented in a study of T cell responses to AZD1222 COVID-19 vaccine. Study conclusions and caveats: Clonal diversity may have been underestimated, and the donors were mostly white British, with more females than males. At study baseline, merely more than 5 AZD1222 recipients were seropositive. Breadth and depth of Spike-specific TCRs rose after two AZD1222 doses.

As to this clone: Its antigen is as yet unknown.

Profiling relied on immunoSEQ multiplex PCR, and the TCRdb table lists in-frame clones only, not all of them. Found here are 180,000 or so clones, around 94% of them singletons; the top ten hold about 0.64%. The V gene lost 6 bases and the J gene lost 3 bases, with 18 bases spanning the gap. Germline V CDR1 and CDR2: MNHEY, SVGAGI. CDR3 size: 15 residues. The source of this sequence is an adult in good health. The chain uses TRBV6-5 and TRBJ2-7; D possibly corresponds to TRBD1 (6 bases). This material consisted of peripheral blood, taken on day 0 of AZD1222 vaccination. The CDR3 reads CASSPTSGVGYEQYF. The CDR3 bases are TGTGCCAGCAGCCCAACGTCAGGGGTGGGCTACGAGCAGTACTTC.